These T cell receptor beta chains were read from a single sample in a study of blood T cell repertoires in COVID-19. Clones were sequenced by immunoSEQ multiplex PCR, and TCRdb holds only the in-frame ones, with some missing. In the table there are hundreds of thousands of clones, 70% to 90% of which are singletons. The sample was peripheral blood. The source of these receptors is a woman aged 25 to 39 with active or convalescent COVID-19. CDR3s include the opening cysteine and the closing phenylalanine or tryptophan. Each record gives: D gene, V gene, clone size, J gene, CDR3 length, CDR3 DNA, CDR3 protein. D genes are given only for firm matches. Clone sizes are given selectively: once, few, many, or a class where the clone is expanded.

>TRBD2|TRBV25-1|NA|TRBJ2-7|15
TGTGCCAGCAGTGAACTCTCGAGCGGGAGATACGAGCAGTACTTC
CASSELSSGRYEQYF
>TRBD1|TRBV7-9|NA|TRBJ2-2|14
TGTGCCAGCGACCCGGGACAGGGAGCCGGGGAGCTGTTTTTT
CASDPGQGAGELFF
>TRBD1|TRBV7-8|NA|TRBJ1-3|16
TGTGCCAGCAGGCCTGAAGGACAGGGAGGCAGAAACACCATATATTTT
CASRPEGQGGRNTIYF
>NA|TRBV2|NA|TRBJ1-1|13
TGTGCCAGCAGTGGAGTGATGGACACTGAAGCTTTCTTT
CASSGVMDTEAFF
>TRBD2|TRBV2|NA|TRBJ2-3|15
TGTGCCAGCAGTGGGCTAGCGGGGGCCTCAGATACGCAGTATTTT
CASSGLAGASDTQYF
>NA|TRBV5-1|NA|TRBJ2-1|15
TGCGCCAGCAGCCCCAGGGTCGGTTCCTACAATGAGCAGTTCTTC
CASSPRVGSYNEQFF
>NA|TRBV3-1/TRBV3-2|NA|TRBJ1-4|15
TGTGCCAGCAGTGGACAGATTACAACTAATGAAAAACTGTTTTTT
CASSGQITTNEKLFF
>NA|TRBV3-1/TRBV3-2|NA|TRBJ2-3|15
TGTGCCAGCAGCCAAAGGGCGGGGAGCACAGATACGCAGTATTTT
CASSQRAGSTDTQYF
>TRBD1|TRBV4-1|NA|TRBJ1-2|16
TGCGCCAGCAGCCAAGATAGTAGTTGGACAGGGGTTGGCTACACCTTC
CASSQDSSWTGVGYTF
>NA|TRBV6-5|NA|TRBJ2-7|16
TGTGCCAGCAGTTACTCGTCGACTGTGCAGACCTACGAGCAGTACTTC
CASSYSSTVQTYEQYF
>NA|TRBV19|NA|TRBJ1-3|13
TGTGCCACCACGACAGGTCCTGGAAACACCATATATTTT
CATTTGPGNTIYF
>NA|TRBV3-1/TRBV3-2|NA|TRBJ1-1|12
TGTGCCAGCAGCCAGACAGGAATTGAAGCTTTCTTT
CASSQTGIEAFF
>NA|TRBV6-5|once|TRBJ2-7|14
TGTGCCAGCAGTTTAGGACAGAGTCCCTACGAGCAGTACTTC
CASSLGQSPYEQYF
>NA|TRBV7-8|NA|TRBJ1-2|15
TGTGCCAGCAGCTTAGCTTTAGGGGTTCACTATGGCTACACCTTC
CASSLALGVHYGYTF
>NA|TRBV10-1|NA|TRBJ2-7|14
TGCGCCAGCAGTGAAGGTGGGGCCCCCACCGAGCAGTACTTC
CASSEGGAPTEQYF
>NA|TRBV3-1/TRBV3-2|NA|TRBJ1-1|15
TGTGCCAGCAGCCAAGACTCCGGCGGGAACACTGAAGCTTTCTTT
CASSQDSGGNTEAFF
>TRBD2|TRBV28|NA|TRBJ2-1|14
TGTGCCAGCAGTGGTTCGGGAGGAGGCAATGAGCAGTTCTTC
CASSGSGGGNEQFF
>TRBD1|TRBV6-1|NA|TRBJ1-1|16
TGTGCCAGCAGTGGGACAGGGGGCTTAGGTGGCACTGAAGCTTTCTTT
CASSGTGGLGGTEAFF
>TRBD1|TRBV6-1|NA|TRBJ2-2|18
TGTGCCAGCAGTGAAGCCGCTACGGGACAGGCGAACACCGGGGAGCTGTTTTTT
CASSEAATGQANTGELFF
>NA|TRBV6-5|NA|TRBJ2-3|14
TGTGCCAGCAGTTTGGGACTGCGCACAGATACGCAGTATTTT
CASSLGLRTDTQYF
>TRBD2|TRBV19|NA|TRBJ2-1|17
TGTGCCAGTAGTATAGATCGGCGAGCGGGGGGGCCCTATGAGCAGTTCTTC
CASSIDRRAGGPYEQFF
>NA|TRBV6-1|NA|TRBJ1-6|18
TGTGCCAGCAGTGAAGAGTTGTCGGGGGGCAGCCTCGGATTGCCCCTCCACTTT
CASSEELSGGSLGLPLHF
>TRBD1|TRBV15|NA|TRBJ2-7|17
TGTGCCACCAGCAGACGAGGACAGGGGATAAAAAACTACGAGCAGTACTTC
CATSRRGQGIKNYEQYF
>NA|TRBV7-6|NA|TRBJ1-1|14
TGTGCCAGCAGCCTAGGAGTTCCGAACACTGAAGCTTTCTTT
CASSLGVPNTEAFF
>NA|TRBV6-5|NA|TRBJ1-4|15
TGTGCCAGCAGTTTTAGTCAGGCTACTAATGAAAAACTGTTTTTT
CASSFSQATNEKLFF
>TRBD2|TRBV28|NA|TRBJ2-2|17
TGTGCCAGCCTGGGGACAGTCGGGACTAGCGACACCGGGGAGCTGTTTTTT
CASLGTVGTSDTGELFF
>TRBD2|TRBV6-5|once|TRBJ2-1|16
TGTGCCAGCAGTTACGCACCAGCGGGGGGGCGTAATGAGCAGTTCTTC
CASSYAPAGGRNEQFF
>TRBD2|TRBV5-1|NA|TRBJ2-7|19
TGCGCCAGCAGCTTGGGAGGGGCGGGACTAGCGGGAGCCACCTACGAGCAGTACTTC
CASSLGGAGLAGATYEQYF
>NA|TRBV5-4|once|TRBJ2-3|12
TGTGCCAGCAGCTTGGGTTCGGATACGCAGTATTTT
CASSLGSDTQYF
>TRBD2|TRBV5-4|NA|TRBJ2-7|16
TGTGCCAGCAGTCTCGGTGAAGCGGGAGGGCCGGGAGAGCAGTACTTC
CASSLGEAGGPGEQYF
>TRBD1|TRBV5-5|NA|TRBJ1-4|12
TGTGCCAGCAGCCGAGACAGGGAACGACTGTTTTTT
CASSRDRERLFF
>NA|TRBV2|NA|TRBJ2-3|13
TGTGCCAGCAAGCCAGGAAGCACAGATACGCAGTATTTT
CASKPGSTDTQYF
>TRBD1|TRBV11-2|NA|TRBJ2-3|16
TGTGCCAGCAGCTTCCTTCCAACAGGGGGTAGAGATACGCAGTATTTT
CASSFLPTGGRDTQYF
>TRBD1|TRBV7-9|NA|TRBJ2-1|15
TGTGCCAGCAGCTCTGCTGAGGGGGCGGGCAATGAGCAGTTCTTC
CASSSAEGAGNEQFF
>NA|TRBV6-4|NA|TRBJ1-1|11
TGTGCCAGCAGTGGGGGCAGTGAAGCTTTCTTT
CASSGGSEAFF
>TRBD1|TRBV10-3|NA|TRBJ1-5|15
TGTGCCATAGGACAGGGAGAAGAGGGCGGTCAGCCCCAGCATTTT
CAIGQGEEGGQPQHF
>TRBD1|TRBV15|NA|TRBJ1-5|19
TGTGCCACCAGCAGAGGACAGGGTGGCGGTACCATTAGCAATCAGCCCCAGCATTTT
CATSRGQGGGTISNQPQHF
>TRBD1|TRBV15|NA|TRBJ1-2|16
TGTGCCACCAGCAGTGAGGACAGGGGGGTGGTCTATGGCTACACCTTC
CATSSEDRGVVYGYTF
>NA|TRBV3-1/TRBV3-2|NA|TRBJ1-2|13
TGTGCCAGCAGCCAAGATCCAGGGCATGGCTACACCTTC
CASSQDPGHGYTF
>TRBD2|TRBV25-1|NA|TRBJ2-2|15
TGTGCCAGCAGTGCGGGACTAGCGGCGACCGGGGAGCTGTTTTTT
CASSAGLAATGELFF
>TRBD2|TRBV5-1|NA|TRBJ2-3|16
TGCGCCAGCAGCTTGAATCCGGGAGGGAGGACAGATACGCAGTATTTT
CASSLNPGGRTDTQYF